This TCR beta chain was recorded in a study of siplizumab effects on memory and regulatory T cells. Details on this clone: Its specificity is not known.

Profiling relied on immunoSEQ multiplex PCR, and the TCRdb table lists in-frame clones only, not all of them. The table records 60,000 to 70,000 clones, 88% of them present only once. Broader study findings: Phenotypic classification as naive or memory proved unattainable for roughly 75-97% of proliferating CD4+ or CD8+ clones. Of the alloreactive clones, only a minor fraction mapped to unstimulated subsets. In siplizumab conditions, mappable alloreactive CD4+ clones averaged approximately 75% Treg-derived, against about 27% in controls.

The CDR3 runs 11 residues. V gave up 6 bases and J gave up 6 bases, with 6 bases separating them. CDR1 is MDHEN, CDR2 SYDVKM, per germline. This sequence originates from a human donor in good health. Source material: Tregs sorted from blood. V gene TRBV28 combines with J gene TRBJ1-5, with D uncertain. CDR3 sequence reads: CASRSIQPQHF. CDR3 DNA sequence: TGTGCCAGCAGGTCTATTCAGCCCCAGCATTTT.